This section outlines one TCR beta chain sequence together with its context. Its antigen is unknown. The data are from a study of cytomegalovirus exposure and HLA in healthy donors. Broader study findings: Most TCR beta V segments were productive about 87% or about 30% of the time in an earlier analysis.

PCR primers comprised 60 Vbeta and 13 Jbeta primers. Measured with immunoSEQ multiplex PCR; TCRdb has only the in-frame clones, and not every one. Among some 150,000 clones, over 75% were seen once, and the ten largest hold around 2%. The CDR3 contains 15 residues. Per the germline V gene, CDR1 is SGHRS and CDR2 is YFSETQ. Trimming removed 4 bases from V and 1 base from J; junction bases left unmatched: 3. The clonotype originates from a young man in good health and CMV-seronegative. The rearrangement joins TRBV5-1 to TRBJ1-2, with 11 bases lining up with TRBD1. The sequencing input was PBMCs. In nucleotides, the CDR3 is TGCGCCAGCAGCCCCGGGACAGGGGGTAACTATGGCTACACCTTC. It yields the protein CASSPGTGGNYGYTF.